The 2 T cell receptor beta chains listed next were all sequenced from one sample in a study of CD8+ T cells in alopecia areata. Extracted RNA was reverse transcribed, and the resulting cDNA served as sequencing template. Sequencing used immunoSEQ multiplex PCR; TCRdb keeps in-frame clones, though not all of them. This table has over 250,000 clones, 60% appearing once. Described treatment: oral pan-JAK inhibitor, 5-10 mg twice daily. This specimen was CD4+ T cells sorted from blood, taken at week 52, from a patient treated with tofacitinib. Every receptor here comes from a human donor with alopecia areata.

V and J are TRBV6-5 and TRBJ1-3; D gene uncertain. There are 14 residues in the CDR3. V gave up 6 bases and J gave up 2 bases, with 11 bases separating them. CDR1 and CDR2 from the germline V gene are MNHEY and SVGAGI. The chain's CDR3 is CASSPARTGNTIYF. The CDR3 DNA sequence: TGTGCCAGCAGCCCCGCCAGGACTGGAAACACCATATATTTT.

The rearrangement links TRBV11-2 to TRBJ2-3, with D uncertain. The germline V gene encodes CDR1 SGHAT and CDR2 FQNNGV. Trimming took 1 base from V and 1 from J, leaving 12 bases between them. The CDR3 consists of 16 residues. In DNA form, the CDR3 reads TGTGCCAGCAGCTTAGGCAAATACCTGGGCACAGATACGCAGTATTTT. It yields the protein CASSLGKYLGTDTQYF. Looking up the rest from reference TRBV11-2 and TRBJ2-3 gives the full variable domain: EAGVAQSPRYKIIEKRQSVAFWCNPISGHATLYWYQQILGQGPKLLIQFQNNGVVDDSQLPKDRFSAERLKGVDSTLKIQPAKLEDSAVYLCASSLGKYLGTDTQYFGPGTRLTVL.